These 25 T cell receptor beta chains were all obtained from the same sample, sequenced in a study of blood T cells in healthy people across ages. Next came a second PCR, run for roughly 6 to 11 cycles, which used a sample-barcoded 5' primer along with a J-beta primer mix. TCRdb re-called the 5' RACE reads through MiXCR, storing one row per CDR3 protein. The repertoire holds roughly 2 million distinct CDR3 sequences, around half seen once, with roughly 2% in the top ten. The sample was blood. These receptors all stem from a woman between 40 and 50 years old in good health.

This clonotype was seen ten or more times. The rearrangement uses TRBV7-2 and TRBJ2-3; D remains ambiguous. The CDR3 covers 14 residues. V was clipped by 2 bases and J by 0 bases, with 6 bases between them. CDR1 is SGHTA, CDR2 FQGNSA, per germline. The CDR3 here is CASSLRRSTDTQYF. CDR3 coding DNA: TGTGCCAGCAGCTTACGCCGAAGCACAGATACGCAGTATTTT. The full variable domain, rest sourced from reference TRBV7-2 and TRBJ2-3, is GAGVSQSPSNKVTEKGKDVELRCDPISGHTALYWYRQSLGQGLEFLIYFQGNSAPDKSGLPSDRFSAERTGGSVSTLTIQRTQQEDSAVYLCASSLRRSTDTQYFGPGTRLTVL.

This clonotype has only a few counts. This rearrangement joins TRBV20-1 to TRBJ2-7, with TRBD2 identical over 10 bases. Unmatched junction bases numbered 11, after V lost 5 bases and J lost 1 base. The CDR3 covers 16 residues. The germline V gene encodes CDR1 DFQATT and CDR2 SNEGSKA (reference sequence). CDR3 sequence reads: CSALRSSGGFSYEQYF. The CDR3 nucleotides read TGCAGTGCTCTTCGCTCTAGCGGGGGTTTTTCCTACGAGCAGTACTTC.

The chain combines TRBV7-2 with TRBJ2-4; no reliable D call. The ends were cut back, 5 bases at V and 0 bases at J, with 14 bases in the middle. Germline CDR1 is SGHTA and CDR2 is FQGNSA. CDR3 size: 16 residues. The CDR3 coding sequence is TGTGCCAGCAGCCTCTCTGAGACCCTAGCCAAAAACATTCAGTACTTC. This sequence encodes CASSLSETLAKNIQYF. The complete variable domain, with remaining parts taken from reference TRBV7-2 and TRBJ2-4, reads GAGVSQSPSNKVTEKGKDVELRCDPISGHTALYWYRQSLGQGLEFLIYFQGNSAPDKSGLPSDRFSAERTGGSVSTLTIQRTQQEDSAVYLCASSLSETLAKNIQYFGAGTRLSVL.

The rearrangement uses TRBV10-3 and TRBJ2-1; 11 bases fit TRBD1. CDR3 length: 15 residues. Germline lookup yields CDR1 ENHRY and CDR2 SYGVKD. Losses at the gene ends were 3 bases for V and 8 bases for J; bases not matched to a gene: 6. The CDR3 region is CAISDRTGGRDEQFF. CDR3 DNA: TGTGCCATCAGTGATCGGACAGGGGGCCGGGATGAGCAGTTCTTC.

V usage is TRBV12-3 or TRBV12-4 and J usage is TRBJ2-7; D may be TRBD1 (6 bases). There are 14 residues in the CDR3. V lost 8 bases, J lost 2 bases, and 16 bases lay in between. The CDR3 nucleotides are TGTGCCAGCTCCGGGGACGGACAGACCTACGAGCAGTACTTC. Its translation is CASSGDGQTYEQYF.

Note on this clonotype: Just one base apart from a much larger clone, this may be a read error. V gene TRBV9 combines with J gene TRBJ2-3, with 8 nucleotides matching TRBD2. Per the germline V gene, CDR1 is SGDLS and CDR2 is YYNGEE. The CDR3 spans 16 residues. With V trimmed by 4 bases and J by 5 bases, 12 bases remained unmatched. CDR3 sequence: CASSTSTSVLGDTQYF. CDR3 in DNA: TGTGCCAGCAGCACCTCGACTAGCGTTCTCGGAGATACGCAGTATTTT.

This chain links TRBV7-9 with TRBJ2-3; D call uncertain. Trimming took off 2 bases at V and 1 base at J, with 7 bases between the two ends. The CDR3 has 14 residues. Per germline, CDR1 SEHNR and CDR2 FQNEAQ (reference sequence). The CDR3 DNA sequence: TGTGCCAGCAGCTTATCCATGGGCACAGATACGCAGTATTTT. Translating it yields CASSLSMGTDTQYF.

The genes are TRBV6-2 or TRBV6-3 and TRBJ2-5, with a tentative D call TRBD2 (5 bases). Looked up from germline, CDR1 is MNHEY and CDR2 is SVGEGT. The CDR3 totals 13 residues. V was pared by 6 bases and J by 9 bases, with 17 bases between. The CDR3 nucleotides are TGTGCCAGCAGCCTCGGGATGCTCGTGGCCCAGTACTTC. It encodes CASSLGMLVAQYF.

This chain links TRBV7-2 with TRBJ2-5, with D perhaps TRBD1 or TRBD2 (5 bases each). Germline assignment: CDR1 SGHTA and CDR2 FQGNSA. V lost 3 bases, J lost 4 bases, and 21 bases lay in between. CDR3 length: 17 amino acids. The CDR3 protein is CASSLLTGLVKVETQYF. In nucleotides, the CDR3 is TGTGCCAGCAGCTTGTTGACGGGGCTTGTTAAGGTAGAGACCCAGTACTTC.

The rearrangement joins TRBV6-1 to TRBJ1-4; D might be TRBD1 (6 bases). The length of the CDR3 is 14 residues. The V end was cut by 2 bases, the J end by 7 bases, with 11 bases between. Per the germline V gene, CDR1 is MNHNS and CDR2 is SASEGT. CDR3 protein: CASSERTVGEKLFF. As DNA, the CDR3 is TGTGCCAGCAGTGAAAGGACAGTAGGTGAAAAACTGTTTTTT.

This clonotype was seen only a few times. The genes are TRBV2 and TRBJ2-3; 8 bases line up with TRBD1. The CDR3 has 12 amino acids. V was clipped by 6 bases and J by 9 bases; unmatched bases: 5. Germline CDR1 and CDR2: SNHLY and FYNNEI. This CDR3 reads CASRGWTGTQYF. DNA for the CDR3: TGTGCCAGCAGAGGGTGGACAGGGACGCAGTATTTT.

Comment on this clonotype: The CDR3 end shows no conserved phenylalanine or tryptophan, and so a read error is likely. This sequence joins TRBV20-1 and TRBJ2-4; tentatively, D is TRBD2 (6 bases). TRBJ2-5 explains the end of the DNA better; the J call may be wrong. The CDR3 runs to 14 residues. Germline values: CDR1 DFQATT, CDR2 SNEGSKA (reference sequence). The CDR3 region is CSAKKLLAQETQYC. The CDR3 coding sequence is TGCAGTGCTAAAAAACTACTAGCACAAGAGACCCAGTACTGC.

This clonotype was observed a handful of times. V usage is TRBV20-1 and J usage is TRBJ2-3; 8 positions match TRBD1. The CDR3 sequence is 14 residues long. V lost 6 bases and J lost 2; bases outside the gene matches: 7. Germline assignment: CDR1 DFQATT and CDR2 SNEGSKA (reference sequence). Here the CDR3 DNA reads TGCAGTGCCCCTGACAGGGGATCCACAGATACGCAGTATTTT. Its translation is CSAPDRGSTDTQYF.

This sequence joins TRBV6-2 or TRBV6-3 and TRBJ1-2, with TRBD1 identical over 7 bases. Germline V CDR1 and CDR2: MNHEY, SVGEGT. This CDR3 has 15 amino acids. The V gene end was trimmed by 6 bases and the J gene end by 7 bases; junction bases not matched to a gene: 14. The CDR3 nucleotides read TGTGCCAGCAGCCGATCAGACAGGGAATTGGGTGGCTACACCTTC. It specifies CASSRSDRELGGYTF.

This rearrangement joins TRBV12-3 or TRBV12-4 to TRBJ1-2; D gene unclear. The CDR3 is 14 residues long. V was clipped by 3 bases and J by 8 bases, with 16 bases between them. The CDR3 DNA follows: TGTGCCAGCAGTTTGGCGGCTAGGTACGCCGGCTACACCTTC. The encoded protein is CASSLAARYAGYTF.

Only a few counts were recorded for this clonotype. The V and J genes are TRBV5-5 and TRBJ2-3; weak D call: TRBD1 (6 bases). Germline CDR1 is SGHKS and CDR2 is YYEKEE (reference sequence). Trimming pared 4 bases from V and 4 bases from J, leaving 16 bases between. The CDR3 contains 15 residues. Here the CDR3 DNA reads TGTGCCAGCAGCCTATCCGGTGGGGGCCCAGATACGCAGTATTTT. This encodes CASSLSGGGPDTQYF. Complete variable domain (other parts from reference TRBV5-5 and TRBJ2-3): DAGVTQSPTHLIKTRGQQVTLRCSPISGHKSVSWYQQVLGQGPQFIFQYYEKEERGRGNFPDRFSARQFPNYSSELNVNALLLGDSALYLCASSLSGGGPDTQYFGPGTRLTVL.

The CDR3 nucleotides read TGCAGTGCTATACTCGGGTTCCAGGAGACCCAGTACTTC. Its protein is CSAILGFQETQYF. V is TRBV20-1 and J is TRBJ2-5; D uncertain. The CDR3 has 13 residues. Germline CDR1 is DFQATT and CDR2 is SNEGSKA (reference sequence). V was cut by 4 bases and J by 5 bases, with 14 bases left in between.

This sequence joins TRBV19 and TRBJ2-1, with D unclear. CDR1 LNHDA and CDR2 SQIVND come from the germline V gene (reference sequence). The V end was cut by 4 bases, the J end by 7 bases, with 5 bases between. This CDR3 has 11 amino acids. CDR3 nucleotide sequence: TGTGCCAGTAGTACAGAAAATGAGCAGTTCTTC. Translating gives CASSTENEQFF.

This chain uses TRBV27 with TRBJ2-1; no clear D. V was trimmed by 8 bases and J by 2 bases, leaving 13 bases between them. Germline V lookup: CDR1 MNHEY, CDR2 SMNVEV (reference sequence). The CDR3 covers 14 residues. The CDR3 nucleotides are TGTGCCAGCCGAGCTATGAGCACCTACAATGAGCAGTTCTTC. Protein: CASRAMSTYNEQFF.

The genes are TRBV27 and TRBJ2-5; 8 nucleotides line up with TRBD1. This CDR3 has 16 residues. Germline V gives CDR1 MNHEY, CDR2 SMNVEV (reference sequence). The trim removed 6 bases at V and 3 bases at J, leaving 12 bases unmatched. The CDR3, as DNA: TGTGCCAGCAGCCCCCTCGCCGGGACAGGAAAAGAGACCCAGTACTTC. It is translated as CASSPLAGTGKETQYF.

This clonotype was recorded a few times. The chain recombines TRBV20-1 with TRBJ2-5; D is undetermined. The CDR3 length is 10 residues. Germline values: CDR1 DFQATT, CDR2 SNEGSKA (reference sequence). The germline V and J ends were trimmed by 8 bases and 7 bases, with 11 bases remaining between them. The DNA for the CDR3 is TGCAGTTACTACTTCGGGACCCAGTACTTC. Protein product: CSYYFGTQYF.

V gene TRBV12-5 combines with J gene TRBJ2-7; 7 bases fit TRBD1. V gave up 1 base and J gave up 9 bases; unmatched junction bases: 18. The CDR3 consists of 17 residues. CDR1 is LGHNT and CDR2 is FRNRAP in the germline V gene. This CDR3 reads CASGLEGPGQRRIRQYF. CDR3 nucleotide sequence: TGTGCTAGTGGTTTGGAGGGCCCGGGACAGAGGCGTATTCGGCAGTACTTC.

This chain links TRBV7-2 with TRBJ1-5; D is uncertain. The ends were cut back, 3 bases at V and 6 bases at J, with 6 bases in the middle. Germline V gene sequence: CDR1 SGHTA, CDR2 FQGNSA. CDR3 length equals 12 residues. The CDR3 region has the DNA TGTGCCAGCAGCTTCTCGTCTCAGCCCCAGCATTTT. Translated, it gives CASSFSSQPQHF.

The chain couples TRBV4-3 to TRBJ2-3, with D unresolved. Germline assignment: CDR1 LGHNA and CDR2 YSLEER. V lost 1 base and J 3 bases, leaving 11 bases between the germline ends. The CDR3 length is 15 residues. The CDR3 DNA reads TGCGCCAGCAGCCAAGGGGCTGGGCGGACAGATACGCAGTATTTT. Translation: CASSQGAGRTDTQYF.

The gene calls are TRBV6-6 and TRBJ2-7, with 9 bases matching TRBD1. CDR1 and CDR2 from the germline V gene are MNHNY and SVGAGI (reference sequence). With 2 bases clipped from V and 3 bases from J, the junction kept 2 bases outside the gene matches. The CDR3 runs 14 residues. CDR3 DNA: TGTGCCAGCAGTTACGCGGACAGGGGCTACGAGCAGTACTTC. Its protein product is CASSYADRGYEQYF.